Reported below is one T cell receptor beta chain. No antigen is known for it. V was shortened by 2 bases and J by 2 bases, with 13 bases between the two germline ends. Germline CDR1 and CDR2: SQVTM and ANQGSEA. The CDR3 covers 15 residues. These data originate in a study of T cell repertoires and HLA-DP antigens. About the study: In vitro CD4+ alloreactivity was against HeLa-presented HLA-DP.

Sequenced by immunoSEQ multiplex PCR; TCRdb stores in-frame clones only, minus some. The data contain around 90,000 clones, approximately 86% of them singletons. Study-level points and caveats: Total CD4+ responders were stimulated by HeLa antigen-presenting cells.

The sample was CD4+ T cells from PBMCs. This receptor was identified in a man aged 45-60 years in good health and CMV-seronegative. The rearrangement links TRBV29-1 to TRBJ2-1, with D perhaps given as TRBD1 or TRBD2 (5 bases each). CDR3 loop: CSVELGRRTYNEQFF. The DNA for the CDR3 is TGCAGCGTTGAATTGGGGCGGAGGACCTACAATGAGCAGTTCTTC.